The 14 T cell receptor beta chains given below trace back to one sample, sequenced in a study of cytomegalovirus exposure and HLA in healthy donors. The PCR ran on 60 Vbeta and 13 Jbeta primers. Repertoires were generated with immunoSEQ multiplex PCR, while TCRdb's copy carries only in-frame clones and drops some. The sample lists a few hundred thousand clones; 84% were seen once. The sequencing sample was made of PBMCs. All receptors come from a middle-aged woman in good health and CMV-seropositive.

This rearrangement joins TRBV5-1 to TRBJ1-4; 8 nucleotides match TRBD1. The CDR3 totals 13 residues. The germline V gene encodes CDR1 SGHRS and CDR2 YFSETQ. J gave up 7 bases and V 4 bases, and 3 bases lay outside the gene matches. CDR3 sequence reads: CASSRQGSEKLFF. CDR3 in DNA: TGCGCCAGCAGCAGACAGGGGTCTGAAAAACTGTTTTTT.

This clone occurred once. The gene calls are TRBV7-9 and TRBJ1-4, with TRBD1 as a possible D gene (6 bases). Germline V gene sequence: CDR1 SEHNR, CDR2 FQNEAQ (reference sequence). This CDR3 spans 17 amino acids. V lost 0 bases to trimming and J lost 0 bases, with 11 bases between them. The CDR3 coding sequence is TGTGCCAGCAGCTTAGCCTTGGGACACACAACTAATGAAAAACTGTTTTTT. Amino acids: CASSLALGHTTNEKLFF.

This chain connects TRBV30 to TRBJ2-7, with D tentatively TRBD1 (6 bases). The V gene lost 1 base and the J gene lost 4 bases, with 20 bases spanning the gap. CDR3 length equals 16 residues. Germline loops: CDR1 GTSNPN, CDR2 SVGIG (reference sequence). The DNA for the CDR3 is TGTGCCTGGAGTGGGGGACGAGGCAGGGGTCCGTACGAGCAGTACTTC. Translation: CAWSGGRGRGPYEQYF.

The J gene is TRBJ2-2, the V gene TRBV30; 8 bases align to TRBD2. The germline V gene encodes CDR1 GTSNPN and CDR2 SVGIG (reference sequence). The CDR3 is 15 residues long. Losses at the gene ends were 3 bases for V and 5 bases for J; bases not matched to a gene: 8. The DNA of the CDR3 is TGTGCCTGGAGCGGGGTAGCGGGATTTACCGGGGAGCTGTTTTTT. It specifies CAWSGVAGFTGELFF.

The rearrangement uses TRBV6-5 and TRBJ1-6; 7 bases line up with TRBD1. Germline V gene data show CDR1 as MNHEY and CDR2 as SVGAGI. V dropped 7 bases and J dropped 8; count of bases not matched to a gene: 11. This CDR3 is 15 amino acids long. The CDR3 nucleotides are TGTGCCAGCAAAAGATCCGGGACAGCGGATTCACCCCTCCACTTT. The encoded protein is CASKRSGTADSPLHF.

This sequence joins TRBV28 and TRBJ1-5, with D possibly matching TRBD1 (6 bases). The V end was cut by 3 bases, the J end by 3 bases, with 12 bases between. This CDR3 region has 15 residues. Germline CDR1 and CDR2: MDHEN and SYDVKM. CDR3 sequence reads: CASSFRRGPNQPQHF. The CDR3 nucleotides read TGTGCCAGCAGTTTTCGCAGGGGCCCCAATCAGCCCCAGCATTTT.

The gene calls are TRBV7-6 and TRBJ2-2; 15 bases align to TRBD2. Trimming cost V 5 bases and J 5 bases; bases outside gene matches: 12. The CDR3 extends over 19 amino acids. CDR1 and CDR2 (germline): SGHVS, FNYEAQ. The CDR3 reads CASSLRTSGRALGTGELFF. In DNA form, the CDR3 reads TGTGCCAGCAGCCTCCGGACTAGCGGGAGGGCCTTAGGTACCGGGGAGCTGTTTTTT.

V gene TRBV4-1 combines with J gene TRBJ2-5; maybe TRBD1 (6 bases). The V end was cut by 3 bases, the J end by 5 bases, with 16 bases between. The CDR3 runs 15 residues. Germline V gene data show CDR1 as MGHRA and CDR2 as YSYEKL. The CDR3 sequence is CASSQGAGRGETQYF. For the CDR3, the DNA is TGCGCCAGCAGCCAGGGGGCGGGCAGGGGCGAGACCCAGTACTTC.

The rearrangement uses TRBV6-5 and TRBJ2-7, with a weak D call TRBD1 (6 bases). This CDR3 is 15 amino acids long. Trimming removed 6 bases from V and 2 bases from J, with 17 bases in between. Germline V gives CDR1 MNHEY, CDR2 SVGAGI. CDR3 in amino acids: CASSFHLGQTYEQYF. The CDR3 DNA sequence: TGTGCCAGCAGCTTCCACCTCGGACAGACCTACGAGCAGTACTTC.

CDR3 amino acids: CASSISGRGNSPLHF. CDR3 sequence (DNA): TGTGCCAGCAGTATATCCGGGAGGGGAAATTCACCCCTCCACTTT. The chain is built from TRBV6-5 and TRBJ1-6, with a tentative D call TRBD1 (5 bases). The V gene's germline CDR1 is MNHEY and CDR2 SVGAGI. The CDR3 is 15 amino acids. Trimming cost V 5 bases and J 7 bases, with 15 bases left between them.

The CDR3 is CASSLRGGNNEQFF. DNA for the CDR3: TGTGCCAGCAGTTTGCGGGGGGGGAACAATGAGCAGTTCTTC. The chain carries TRBV28 and TRBJ2-1; 9 bases line up with TRBD2. Germline V gene sequence: CDR1 MDHEN, CDR2 SYDVKM. The CDR3 runs 14 residues. V shed 3 bases and J 5 bases; nucleotides not matched to a gene: 2.

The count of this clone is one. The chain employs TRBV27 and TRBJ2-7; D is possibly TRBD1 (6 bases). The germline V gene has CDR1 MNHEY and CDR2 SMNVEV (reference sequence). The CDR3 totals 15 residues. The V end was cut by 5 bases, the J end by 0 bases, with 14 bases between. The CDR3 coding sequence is TGTGCCAGCAGTCCCAAGACAGGCCGCTCCTACGAGCAGTACTTC. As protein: CASSPKTGRSYEQYF.

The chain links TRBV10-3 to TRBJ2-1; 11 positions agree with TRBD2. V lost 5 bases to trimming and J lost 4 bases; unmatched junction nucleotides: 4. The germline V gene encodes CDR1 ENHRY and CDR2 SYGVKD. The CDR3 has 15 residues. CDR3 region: CAISKTSGVYNEQFF. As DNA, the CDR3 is TGTGCCATCAGTAAGACTAGCGGGGTATACAATGAGCAGTTCTTC.

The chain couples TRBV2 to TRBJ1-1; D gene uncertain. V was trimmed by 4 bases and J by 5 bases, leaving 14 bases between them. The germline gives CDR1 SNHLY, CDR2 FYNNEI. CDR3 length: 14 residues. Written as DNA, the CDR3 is TGTGCCAGCAGTGTTCCAGGCCAGGCAACTGAAGCTTTCTTT. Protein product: CASSVPGQATEAFF. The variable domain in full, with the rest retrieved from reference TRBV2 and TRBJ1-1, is EPEVTQTPSHQVTQMGQEVILRCVPISNHLYFYWYRQILGQKVEFLVSFYNNEISEKSEIFDDQFSVERPDGSNFTLKIRSTKLEDSAMYFCASSVPGQATEAFFGQGTRLTVV.